The clone carrying this TCR beta chain was seen more than once but under ten times. There were TCR beta CDR3 regions amplified from RNA transcripts. HTBI primers were employed in a first-round RT-PCR of the TCR CDR3. A single record per CDR3 protein comes from TCRdb applying MiXCR to the multiplex PCR reads. Among some 550,000 distinct CDR3 sequences listed, about a fifth were seen once. The CDR3 totals 15 residues. V was cut by 0 bases and J by 4 bases, with 10 bases left in between. Germline CDR1 is SGDLS and CDR2 is YYNGEE. These data belong to a study of T cells in Graves' hyperthyroidism and ophthalmopathy.

The chain joins TRBV9 to TRBJ2-2; D not resolved. This receptor was taken from a man aged 18 to 30 with Graves' hyperthyroidism. Sequencing was performed on blood. CDR3 coding DNA: TGTGCCAGCAGCGTAGAGGGCGCCAGCACCGGGGAGCTGTTTTTT. Encoded protein: CASSVEGASTGELFF.